The 17 T cell receptor beta chains below come from one sample, sequenced in a study of CD8 T cells in ankylosing spondylitis. TCRdb fed the 5' RACE reads into MiXCR, producing one record per CDR3 protein. The sample holds approximately 250,000 distinct CDR3 sequences, 32% seen once. Sequenced material: blood, either unsorted or a sorted T cell fraction (not recorded which). The receptors originated from a male donor with ankylosing spondylitis or in good health (not recorded which).

The CDR3 coding sequence is TGCAGTGCTAGCCCCCAGGGGGGCATGAACACTGAAGCTTTCTTT. Translating gives CSASPQGGMNTEAFF. V and J are TRBV20-1 and TRBJ1-1; 7 nucleotides line up with TRBD1. Germline loops: CDR1 DFQATT, CDR2 SNEGSKA (reference sequence). The CDR3 is 15 amino acids. V lost 3 bases, J lost 0 bases, and 7 bases stayed unmatched.

This clonotype was observed a handful of times. The DNA for the CDR3 is TGCGCCAGCAGTGGTGACGTATACAGAGCCAAAAACATTCAGTACTTC. Translating gives CASSGDVYRAKNIQYF. This chain joins TRBV10-2 and TRBJ2-4; D remains unclear. The germline V gene encodes CDR1 WSHSY and CDR2 SAAADI. CDR3 length: 16 residues. Between the trimmed V and J ends, which lost 4 bases and 0 bases, there was a span of 13 bases.

This clonotype was detected a few times. The chain joins TRBV7-6 to TRBJ2-5; D unresolved. Germline V gene sequence: CDR1 SGHVS, CDR2 FNYEAQ. CDR3 length: 15 residues. V was cut by 1 base and J by 1 base, with 10 bases left in between. CDR3 sequence reads: CASSLESSVQETQYF. Here the CDR3 DNA reads TGTGCCAGCAGCTTAGAAAGTTCCGTCCAAGAGACCCAGTACTTC.

This clonotype has a handful of counts. The gene calls are TRBV6-1 and TRBJ2-5; 12 bases are shared with TRBD2. This CDR3 is built from 15 residues. J lost 3 bases, V lost 7 bases, and 6 bases had no gene match. The germline CDR1 and CDR2 sequences are MNHNS and SASEGT. The CDR3 DNA is TGTGCCAGCATGGGGCTAGCGGGGGGGAAAGAGACCCAGTACTTC. As protein: CASMGLAGGKETQYF.

The sample holds a few counts of this clonotype. J is TRBJ2-1 and V is TRBV20-1, with D tentatively TRBD1 or TRBD2 (5 bases each). The length of the CDR3 is 14 residues. From germline, CDR1 is DFQATT and CDR2 SNEGSKA (reference sequence). With 8 bases removed from V and 2 bases from J, the gap between germline ends came to 16 bases. CDR3 region: CSLAPGAPYNEQFF. The CDR3 DNA reads TGCAGTCTCGCCCCCGGGGCCCCCTACAATGAGCAGTTCTTC.

V is TRBV6-5 and J is TRBJ2-5; TRBD2 might be the D (5 bases). CDR1 and CDR2 (germline): MNHEY, SVGAGI. The CDR3 spans 14 residues. V lost 0 bases to trimming and J lost 1 base, with 6 bases between them. Here the CDR3 reads CASSYSGVQETQYF. The CDR3 region has the DNA TGTGCCAGCAGTTACTCCGGGGTCCAAGAGACCCAGTACTTC.

The CDR3 coding sequence is TGCAGTACCTCAGGGGGCCGATCCTATGAAAAACTGTTTTTT. This codes for CSTSGGRSYEKLFF. The chain carries TRBV20-1 and TRBJ1-4; TRBD1 agrees at 8 bases. Germline assignment: CDR1 DFQATT and CDR2 SNEGSKA (reference sequence). V shed 8 bases, J shed 6 bases, and the junction held 11 bases outside the gene matches. CDR3 length: 14 amino acids.

The rearrangement uses TRBV10-3 and TRBJ2-2; 7 bases fit TRBD1. With V trimmed by 10 bases and J by 0 bases, 5 bases remained unmatched. The CDR3 spans 14 residues. The germline CDR1 and CDR2 sequences are ENHRY and SYGVKD. Written as DNA, the CDR3 is TGTGCCACCGTCGACAGGGCGAACACCGGGGAGCTGTTTTTT. It is translated as CATVDRANTGELFF.

The chain links TRBV11-1 to TRBJ2-2; 12 bases are shared with TRBD2. After removal of 4 bases from V and 0 bases from J, the junction contained 6 bases not matched to a gene. This CDR3 spans 18 amino acids. Germline V gene data show CDR1 as SGHAT and CDR2 as FQDESV (reference sequence). The CDR3 sequence: CASSSRLAGVSNTGELFF. CDR3 bases: TGTGCCAGCAGCTCCAGACTAGCGGGGGTCTCGAACACCGGGGAGCTGTTTTTT.

V usage is TRBV29-1 and J usage is TRBJ2-1; D may correspond to TRBD1 or TRBD2 (5 bases each). There are 13 residues in the CDR3. Trimming left V 5 bases short and J 8 bases short, with 16 bases between. Germline-derived CDR1 and CDR2 are SQVTM and ANQGSEA. CDR3 coding DNA: TGCAGCGTTCCAGGGAGCCACTGGTATGAGCAGTTCTTC. Protein: CSVPGSHWYEQFF.

This clonotype has more than one count but fewer than ten. The genes are TRBV6-1 and TRBJ2-3; unclear D gene. This CDR3 has 14 residues. Germline lookup yields CDR1 MNHNS and CDR2 SASEGT. Trimming pared 8 bases from V and 4 bases from J, leaving 16 bases between. CDR3 protein: CASEDPRAPDTQYF. For the CDR3, the DNA is TGTGCCAGCGAAGACCCCCGGGCCCCAGATACGCAGTATTTT.

This clonotype occurred many times. V usage is TRBV12-3 or TRBV12-4 and J usage is TRBJ2-3; D is possibly TRBD2 (6 bases). The CDR3 is made up of 12 amino acids. V was pared by 6 bases and J by 6 bases, with 10 bases between. In DNA form, the CDR3 reads TGTGCCAGCAGCCCCCGGGGGGATACGCAGTATTTT. Translating it yields CASSPRGDTQYF.

This clonotype has just a few counts. CDR3 sequence (DNA): TGTGCCACCAGCAGAGACGGGACTAGCCCAGATACGCAGTATTTT. Its protein is CATSRDGTSPDTQYF. V and J are TRBV15 and TRBJ2-3; 9 bases line up with TRBD2. CDR3 size: 15 residues. The germline gives CDR1 LNHNV, CDR2 YYDKDF (reference sequence). Unmatched junction bases numbered 2, after V lost 0 bases and J lost 4 bases.

The chain couples TRBV20-1 to TRBJ2-7; maybe TRBD1 (7 bases). In germline, CDR1 is DFQATT, CDR2 SNEGSKA (reference sequence). Trimming pared 6 bases from V and 3 bases from J, leaving 15 bases between. The CDR3 runs to 13 residues. Here the CDR3 reads CSALQGEDYEQYF. CDR3 nucleotide sequence: TGCAGTGCCCTTCAGGGGGAGGACTACGAGCAGTACTTC.

V usage is TRBV7-6 and J usage is TRBJ2-1; no reliable D call. Germline V lookup: CDR1 SGHVS, CDR2 FNYEAQ. With 0 bases removed from V and 7 bases from J, the gap between germline ends came to 16 bases. There are 16 residues in the CDR3. The CDR3 nucleotides read TGTGCCAGCAGCTTAGCGACCAACCCAGACTCGAATGAGCAGTTCTTC. This gives the protein CASSLATNPDSNEQFF.

This clonotype was detected only a few times. This chain connects TRBV7-3 to TRBJ2-1; D is perhaps TRBD1 (6 bases). This CDR3 has 15 residues. Germline assignment: CDR1 SGHTA and CDR2 FQGTGA. The ends were cut back, 2 bases at V and 5 bases at J, with 13 bases in the middle. The DNA for the CDR3 is TGTGCCAGCAGCTTAGGCTCAGGGGTTAACAATGAGCAGTTCTTC. Its translation is CASSLGSGVNNEQFF.

This clonotype was seen a few times. The genes are TRBV20-1 and TRBJ2-3; 9 bases align to TRBD2. This CDR3 region has 14 residues. In germline, CDR1 is DFQATT, CDR2 SNEGSKA (reference sequence). The V and J ends lost 3 bases and 4 bases, in that order; junction bases with no gene match: 5. CDR3 DNA: TGCAGTGCTAGGCGGGGGGGCCGCGCAGATACGCAGTATTTT. Translated, it gives CSARRGGRADTQYF.